Following are 10 T cell receptor beta chains from one sample sequenced in a study of blood T cell repertoires in COVID-19. Assay used: immunoSEQ multiplex PCR; TCRdb lists only in-frame clones, some missing. The sample yields about 260,000 clones, over 80% seen once. Sequencing input: PBMCs or T cells enriched from blood (not recorded which). These receptors all stem from a woman aged 40 to 50 who had been exposed to COVID-19.

This rearrangement joins TRBV28 to TRBJ1-1; D is ambiguous. The ends were cut back, 2 bases at V and 10 bases at J, with 11 bases in the middle. The CDR3 totals 12 residues. The V gene's germline CDR1 is MDHEN and CDR2 SYDVKM. CDR3 region: CASSLLREGAFF. The CDR3 nucleotides read TGTGCCAGCAGTTTACTCCGGGAGGGAGCTTTCTTT.

This sequence joins TRBV28 and TRBJ1-6; a possible D gene is TRBD1 (5 bases). Germline V gene lookup returns CDR1 MDHEN and CDR2 SYDVKM. Trimming removed 7 bases at V and 1 base at J, with 17 bases between. CDR3 length: 17 residues. CDR3 protein: CASTRLAGGSYNSPLHF. CDR3 DNA sequence: TGTGCCAGCACCCGTCTCGCCGGGGGTTCCTATAATTCACCCCTCCACTTT.

V is TRBV2 and J is TRBJ2-1; D is unclear. V gave up 7 bases and J gave up 0 bases, with 16 bases separating them. The CDR3 has 16 residues. Germline CDR1 SNHLY, CDR2 FYNNEI. CDR3 nucleotide sequence: TGTGCCAGCACAATTTCTAGGCAAAGCTCCTACAATGAGCAGTTCTTC. Translated, it gives CASTISRQSSYNEQFF.

This chain uses TRBV4-2 with TRBJ2-1; TRBD2 is a possible D gene (6 bases). The germline V gene has CDR1 LGHNA and CDR2 YNFKEQ. V gave up 3 bases and J gave up 5 bases, with 8 bases separating them. This CDR3 contains 13 residues. CDR3 residues: CASSQQRDNEQFF. In DNA, the CDR3 is TGTGCCAGCAGCCAGCAGCGGGACAATGAGCAGTTCTTC.

The chain employs TRBV25-1 and TRBJ2-2; D is perhaps TRBD1 (6 bases). CDR3 size: 14 residues. Trimming stripped 10 bases from V and 1 base from J, with 13 bases between. Germline V gene data show CDR1 as MGHDK and CDR2 as SYGVNS. As DNA, the CDR3 is TGTGCCACCAAGAGACAGGAGAACACCGGGGAGCTGTTTTTT. Protein: CATKRQENTGELFF.

This rearrangement joins TRBV11-3 to TRBJ2-3; D is unclear. The V and J ends lost 5 bases and 6 bases respectively, with 12 bases between them. This CDR3 is 13 amino acids long. Looked up from germline, CDR1 is SGHNT and CDR2 is YENEEA. CDR3 in DNA: TGTGCCAGCAGCCTGGCCCCCGGGGATACGCAGTATTTT. Amino acid sequence: CASSLAPGDTQYF.

The V and J genes are TRBV19 and TRBJ2-6, with D perhaps TRBD1 (5 bases). CDR1 is LNHDA, CDR2 SQIVND, per germline (reference sequence). V was clipped by 7 bases and J by 1 base, with 8 bases between them. CDR3 length: 14 residues. The CDR3 is CASNSGSGANVLTF. CDR3 DNA: TGTGCCAGTAACTCAGGGTCTGGGGCCAACGTCCTGACTTTC.

The gene calls are TRBV2 and TRBJ2-2, with D tentatively TRBD2 (5 bases). V was trimmed by 4 bases and J by 3 bases, leaving 9 bases between them. Germline CDR1 SNHLY, CDR2 FYNNEI. The CDR3 is 14 amino acids. CDR3 protein: CASSGGIDTGELFF. The CDR3, as DNA: TGTGCCAGCAGTGGAGGGATAGACACCGGGGAGCTGTTTTTT.

This chain joins TRBV7-3 and TRBJ1-1; 7 nucleotides line up with TRBD1. The CDR3 is 17 residues long. The germline gives CDR1 SGHTA, CDR2 FQGTGA. Losses at the gene ends were 1 base for V and 4 bases for J; bases not matched to a gene: 12. The CDR3 nucleotides are TGTGCCAGCAGCTTAAGGTCAGGGGGTCGTTCGGGCACTGAAGCTTTCTTT. Protein: CASSLRSGGRSGTEAFF. The variable domain in full, completed from reference TRBV7-3 and TRBJ1-1, reads GAGVSQTPSNKVTEKGKYVELRCDPISGHTALYWYRQSLGQGPEFLIYFQGTGAADDSGLPNDRFFAVRPEGSVSTLKIQRTERGDSAVYLCASSLRSGGRSGTEAFFGQGTRLTVV.

J is TRBJ2-1 and V is TRBV29-1; a possible D gene is TRBD2 (6 bases). Trimming took off 5 bases at V and 5 bases at J, with 19 bases between the two ends. Germline CDR1 and CDR2: SQVTM and ANQGSEA. The CDR3 extends over 15 amino acids. In nucleotides, the CDR3 is TGCAGCGTTCTTCCCGGAGCGGGTTCTCACAATGAGCAGTTCTTC. Translating it yields CSVLPGAGSHNEQFF.